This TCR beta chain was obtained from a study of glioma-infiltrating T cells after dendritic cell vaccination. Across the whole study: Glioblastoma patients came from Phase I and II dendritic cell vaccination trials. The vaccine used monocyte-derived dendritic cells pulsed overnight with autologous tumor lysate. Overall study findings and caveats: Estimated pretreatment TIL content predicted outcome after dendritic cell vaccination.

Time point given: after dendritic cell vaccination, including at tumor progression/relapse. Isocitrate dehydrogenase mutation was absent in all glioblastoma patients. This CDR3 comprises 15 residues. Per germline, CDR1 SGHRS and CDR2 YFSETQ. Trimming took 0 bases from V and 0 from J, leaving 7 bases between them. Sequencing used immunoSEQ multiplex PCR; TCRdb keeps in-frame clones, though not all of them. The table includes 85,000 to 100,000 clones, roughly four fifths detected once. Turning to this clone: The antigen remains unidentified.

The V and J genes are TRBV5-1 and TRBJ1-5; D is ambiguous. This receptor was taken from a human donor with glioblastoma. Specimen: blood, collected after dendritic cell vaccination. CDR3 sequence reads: CASSLGGYSNQPQHF. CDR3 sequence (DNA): TGCGCCAGCAGCTTGGGAGGATATAGCAATCAGCCCCAGCATTTT. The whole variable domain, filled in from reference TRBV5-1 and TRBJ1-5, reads KAGVTQTPRYLIKTRGQQVTLSCSPISGHRSVSWYQQTPGQGLQFLFEYFSETQRNKGNFPGRFSGRQFSNSRSEMNVSTLELGDSALYLCASSLGGYSNQPQHFGDGTRLSIL.